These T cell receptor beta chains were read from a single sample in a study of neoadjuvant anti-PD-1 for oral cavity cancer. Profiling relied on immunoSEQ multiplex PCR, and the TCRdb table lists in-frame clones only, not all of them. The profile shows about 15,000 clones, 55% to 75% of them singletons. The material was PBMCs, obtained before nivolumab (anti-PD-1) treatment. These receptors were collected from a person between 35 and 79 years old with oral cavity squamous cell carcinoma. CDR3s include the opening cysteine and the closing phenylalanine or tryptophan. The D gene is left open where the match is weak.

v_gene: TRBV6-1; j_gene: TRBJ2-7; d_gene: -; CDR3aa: CASSESGRYEQYF
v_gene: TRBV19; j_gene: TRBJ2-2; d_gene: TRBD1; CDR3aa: CASSRTGNTGELFF
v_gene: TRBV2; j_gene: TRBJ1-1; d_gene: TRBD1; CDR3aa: CASSWTGVTEAFF
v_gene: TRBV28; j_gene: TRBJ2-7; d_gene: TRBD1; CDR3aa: CASSNRQGASEQYF
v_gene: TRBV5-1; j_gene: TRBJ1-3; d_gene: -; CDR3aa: CASSPPNSGNTIYF
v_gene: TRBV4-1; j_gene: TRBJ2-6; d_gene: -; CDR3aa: CASSQGLQSSGANVLTF
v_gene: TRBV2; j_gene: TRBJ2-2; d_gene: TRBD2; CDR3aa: CASNQLASNTGELFF
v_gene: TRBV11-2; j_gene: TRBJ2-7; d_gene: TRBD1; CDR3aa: CASSLGIARGGSEQYF
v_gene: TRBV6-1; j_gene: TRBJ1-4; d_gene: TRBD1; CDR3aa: CASSERQGAWGEKLFF
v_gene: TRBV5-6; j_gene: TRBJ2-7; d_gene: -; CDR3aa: CASSLAGAYKQYF
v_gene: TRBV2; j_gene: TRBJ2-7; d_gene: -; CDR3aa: CASSEAPGAAYEQYF
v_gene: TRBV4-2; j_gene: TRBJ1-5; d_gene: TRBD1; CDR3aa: CASSQEAGTGDQPQHF
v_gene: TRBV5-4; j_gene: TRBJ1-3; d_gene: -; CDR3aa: CASSLWGNGNTIYF
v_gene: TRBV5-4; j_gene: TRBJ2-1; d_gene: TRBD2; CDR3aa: CASSWTSWNEQFF
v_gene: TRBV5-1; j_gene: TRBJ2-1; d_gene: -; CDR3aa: CASSLTPKDEQFF
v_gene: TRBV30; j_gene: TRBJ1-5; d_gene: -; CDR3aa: CAWSASDSRYQPQHF
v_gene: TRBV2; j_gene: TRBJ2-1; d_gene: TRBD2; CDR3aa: CASRQLAGEANEQFF
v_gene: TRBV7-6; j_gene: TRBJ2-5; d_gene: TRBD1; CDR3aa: CASSPGQGATQYF
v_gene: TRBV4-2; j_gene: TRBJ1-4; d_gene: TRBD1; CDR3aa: CASSLGGQMNEKLFF
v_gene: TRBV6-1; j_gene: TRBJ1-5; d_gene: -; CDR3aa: CASSLRTDSYQPQHF
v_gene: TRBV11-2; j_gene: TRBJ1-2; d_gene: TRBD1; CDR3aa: CASSRPQGGYGYTF
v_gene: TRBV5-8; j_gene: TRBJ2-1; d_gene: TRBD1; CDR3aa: CASSPDHRGYEQFF
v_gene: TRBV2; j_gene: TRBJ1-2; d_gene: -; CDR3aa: CASRGESGNGYTF
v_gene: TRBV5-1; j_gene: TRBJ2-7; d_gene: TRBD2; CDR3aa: CASSLGLADEQYF
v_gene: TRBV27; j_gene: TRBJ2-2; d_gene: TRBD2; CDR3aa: CASGRVGGRAQNTGELFF
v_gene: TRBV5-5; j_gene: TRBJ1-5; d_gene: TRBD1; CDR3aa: CASSPTYGTASNQPQHF
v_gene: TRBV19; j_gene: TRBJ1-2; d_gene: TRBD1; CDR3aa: CASSIGPGGVYGYTF
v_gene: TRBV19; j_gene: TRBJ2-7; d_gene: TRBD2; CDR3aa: CASSMGLAGGMQYF
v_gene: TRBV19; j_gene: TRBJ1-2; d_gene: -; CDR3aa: CASSINAAGASYGYTF
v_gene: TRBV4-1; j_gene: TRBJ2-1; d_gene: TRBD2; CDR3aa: CASSQDGTSSSGEQFF
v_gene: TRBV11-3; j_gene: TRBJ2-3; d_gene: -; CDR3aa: CASRPAGTDTQYF
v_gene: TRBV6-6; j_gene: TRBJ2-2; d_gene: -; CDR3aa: CASGFVAPNTGELFF
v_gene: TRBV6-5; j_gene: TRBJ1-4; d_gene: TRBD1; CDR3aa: CASRGTVFNEKLFF
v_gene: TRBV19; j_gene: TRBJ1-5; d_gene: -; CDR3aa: CASSTRQSGQPQHF
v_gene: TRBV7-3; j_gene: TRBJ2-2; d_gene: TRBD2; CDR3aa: CASSPLAGENTGELFF
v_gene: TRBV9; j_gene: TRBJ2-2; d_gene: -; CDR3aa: CASRQGNTGELFF
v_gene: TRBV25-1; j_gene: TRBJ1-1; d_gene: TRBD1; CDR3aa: CASSVGGLTEAFF
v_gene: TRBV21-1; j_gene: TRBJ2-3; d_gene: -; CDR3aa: CASTEKKDAIDTQYF
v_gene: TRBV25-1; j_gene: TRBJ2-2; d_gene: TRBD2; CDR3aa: CASSETSATNTGELFF
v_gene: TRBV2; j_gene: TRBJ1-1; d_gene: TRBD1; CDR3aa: CASTQGGVTEAFF
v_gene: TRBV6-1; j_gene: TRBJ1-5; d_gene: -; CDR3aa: CASSPDSPNQPQHF
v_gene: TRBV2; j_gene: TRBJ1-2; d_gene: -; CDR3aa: CASFDAAGGYGYTF
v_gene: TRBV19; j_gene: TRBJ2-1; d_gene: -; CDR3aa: CASSMGRGTAEGNEQFF
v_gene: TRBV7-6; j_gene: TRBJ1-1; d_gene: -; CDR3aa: CASSPRAVQEGNTEAFF
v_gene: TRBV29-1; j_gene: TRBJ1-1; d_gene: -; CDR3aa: CSTRHQRTEAFF
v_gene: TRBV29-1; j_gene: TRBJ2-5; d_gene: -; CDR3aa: CSVAGQLNHAQETQYF
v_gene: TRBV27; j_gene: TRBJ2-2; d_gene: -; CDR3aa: CASSLVSRSNTGELFF
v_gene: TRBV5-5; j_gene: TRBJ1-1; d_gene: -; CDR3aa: CASSLNFFTEAFF
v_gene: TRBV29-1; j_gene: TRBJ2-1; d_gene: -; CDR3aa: CSVATGATSNNEQFF
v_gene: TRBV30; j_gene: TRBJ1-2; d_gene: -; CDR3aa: CAWSAAGVGYTF
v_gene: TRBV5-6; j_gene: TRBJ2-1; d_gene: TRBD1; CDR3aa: CASSPDRGGSYNEQFF
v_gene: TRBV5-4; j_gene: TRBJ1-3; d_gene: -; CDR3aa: CASSTGTDPSGNTIYF
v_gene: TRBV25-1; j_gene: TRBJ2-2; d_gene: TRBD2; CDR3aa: CASSEAWTSGSNTGELFF